The T cell receptor beta chain under discussion was sequenced for a study of blood T cell repertoires in COVID-19. About the study: Acute and convalescent COVID-19 specimens originated in the United States, Italy and Spain.

Seattle patients were enrolled while actively infected and followed longitudinally. This CDR3 comprises 14 residues. V gave up 1 base and J gave up 1 base, with 7 bases separating them. Germline V gives CDR1 SGHTA, CDR2 FQGNSA. Study processing details: Estimates of nucleated cell counts were drawn from the amplification of reference gene primers. Sequenced by immunoSEQ multiplex PCR; TCRdb stores in-frame clones only, minus some. The DNA gave D and trimming, while V, J and clone size come from that table. The sample holds roughly 81,000 clones, 70% to 85% seen once. The origin of this receptor is a woman of 80 years or more with COVID-19, enrolled during active disease. The chain carries TRBV7-2 and TRBJ1-1; D remains ambiguous. The sequenced sample consisted of peripheral blood. The CDR3 loop reads CASSLGLRNTEAFF. The CDR3, as DNA: TGTGCCAGCAGCTTAGGCCTTAGGAACACTGAAGCTTTCTTT.